Listed below are T cell receptor beta chains from one sample, sequenced in a study of cytomegalovirus exposure and HLA in healthy donors. The table came from immunoSEQ multiplex PCR; TCRdb's copy has only in-frame clones and leaves some out. Of around 150,000 clones in the sample, over 70% are singletons; the top ten hold about 1.4%. Sequencing used PBMCs. The origin of the receptors is a woman aged 40 to 50 in good health and CMV-seronegative. The conserved cysteine and the conserved F or W are not part of the CDR3 here.

11,TRBV14,ASSQTTNTEAF
12,TRBV30,AWSPGGPNEKLF
14,TRBV27,ASSYRPRGGIYEQY
11,TRBV2,ASSGEGTETQY
11,TRBV6-5,ASKNSKNTEAF
14,TRBV7-9,ASSLGQGARNGGAF
12,TRBV19,ASSIGTGSYEQY
11,TRBV10-3,ATYRDLNTEAF
10,TRBV6-5,ASSYLGYGYT
12,TRBV5-1,ASSFQPDRDGYT
13,TRBV5-1,ASSLAEGSGNTIY
13,TRBV19,ASSRGTGINQPQH
13,TRBV28,ASSSAGGSYNEQF
14,TRBV7-8,ASSLWGNRGRGGYT
12,TRBV9,ASSVDGTGYGYT
16,TRBV4-1,ASSLGLAVDGWTDTQY